The subject of this entry is one TCR beta chain. Its antigen is currently unknown. This entry comes from a study of shared clonotypes between healthy human individuals. Overall study: The donor group consisted of two women and three men, aged 18 to 49. Three plates were used per donor for CD4 naive, three for CD4 memory, two for CD8 naive and one for CD8 memory.

Profiling relied on immunoSEQ multiplex PCR, and the TCRdb table lists in-frame clones only, not all of them. This table holds 850,000 to 1,200,000 clones, 70% to 80% found once. Study-wide results and caveats: For sorted subsets, rarefaction showed incomplete sequencing despite large depth. The generation probabilities recorded for non-shared clonotypes fell below those of clonotypes shared by all four donors.

The CDR3 sequence is 14 residues long. In germline, CDR1 is LNHDA, CDR2 SQIVND (reference sequence). Trimming removed 4 bases at V and 9 bases at J, with 16 bases between. The genes are TRBV19 and TRBJ2-1; the D gene is possibly TRBD2 (6 bases). The clonotype was recovered from a man in his late teens or twenties in good health. The material sequenced was memory CD4+ T cells sorted from blood. Subset given: CD45RA-negative fraction. CDR3 DNA sequence: TGTGCCAGTAGTAACGTCCTAGCGAGTAGTGAGCAGTTCTTC. Protein: CASSNVLASSEQFF.